A selection of T cell receptor beta chains follows, all from one sample in a study of blood T cells in healthy people across ages. TCRdb analysed the 5' RACE reads with MiXCR anew, one entry per CDR3 protein. This repertoire shows over a million distinct CDR3 sequences, about 40% found once; its top ten account for roughly 7.9%. The sequencing sample was made of blood. The receptors originated from a woman aged 18 to 35 in good health. CDR3s include the opening cysteine and the closing phenylalanine or tryptophan. A D gene is named only where the DNA matches it firmly. Not all rows give a size; the values are once, few, many and, for expanded clones, a class.

len: 14; d_gene: -; abundance: -; j_gene: TRBJ2-5; v_gene: TRBV7-2; CDR3aa: CASSSQGALGEQYF; CDR3nt: TGTGCCAGCAGCTCCCAGGGCGCCCTGGGAGAGCAGTACTTC
len: 15; d_gene: -; abundance: -; j_gene: TRBJ2-5; v_gene: TRBV9; CDR3aa: CASSGVAGAQETQYF; CDR3nt: TGTGCCAGCAGCGGAGTGGCGGGGGCACAAGAGACCCAGTACTTC
len: 13; d_gene: -; abundance: few; j_gene: TRBJ1-2; v_gene: TRBV2; CDR3aa: CASRAPGNYGYTF; CDR3nt: TGTGCCAGCAGGGCCCCGGGGAACTATGGCTACACCTTC
len: 15; d_gene: -; abundance: -; j_gene: TRBJ1-2; v_gene: TRBV6-2/TRBV6-3; CDR3aa: CASKPPNKEYYGYTF; CDR3nt: TGTGCCAGCAAGCCCCCCAATAAGGAATACTATGGCTACACCTTC
len: 13; d_gene: -; abundance: few; j_gene: TRBJ2-5; v_gene: TRBV5-1; CDR3aa: CASMWGPLGSQYF; CDR3nt: TGCGCCAGCATGTGGGGGCCTTTGGGGTCCCAGTACTTC
len: 20; d_gene: TRBD1; abundance: -; j_gene: TRBJ1-1; v_gene: TRBV27; CDR3aa: CASSFILETGTGVFGTEAFF; CDR3nt: TGTGCCAGCAGTTTTATCTTAGAAACCGGGACAGGGGTGTTTGGCACTGAAGCTTTCTTT
len: 18; d_gene: -; abundance: once; j_gene: TRBJ2-1; v_gene: TRBV5-1; CDR3aa: CASSLVGDPAGENNEQFF; CDR3nt: TGCGCCAGCAGCTTGGTGGGAGATCCTGCGGGTGAAAACAATGAGCAGTTCTTC
len: 13; d_gene: -; abundance: -; j_gene: TRBJ1-1; v_gene: TRBV20-1; CDR3aa: CSAPGRTDTEAFF; CDR3nt: TGCAGTGCCCCTGGACGGACGGACACTGAAGCTTTCTTT
len: 12; d_gene: -; abundance: -; j_gene: TRBJ2-3; v_gene: TRBV30; CDR3aa: CAYGTQGDTQYF; CDR3nt: TGTGCCTATGGGACCCAGGGGGATACGCAGTATTTT
len: 16; d_gene: -; abundance: -; j_gene: TRBJ2-3; v_gene: TRBV28; CDR3aa: CASPLSGGALTDTQYF; CDR3nt: TGTGCCAGTCCCCTCTCCGGCGGGGCGCTCACAGATACGCAGTATTTT
len: 15; d_gene: TRBD2; abundance: -; j_gene: TRBJ2-1; v_gene: TRBV6-5; CDR3aa: CASRPGLAGHNEQFF; CDR3nt: TGTGCCAGCAGGCCGGGACTAGCGGGGCACAATGAGCAGTTCTTC
len: 17; d_gene: -; abundance: -; j_gene: TRBJ1-2; v_gene: TRBV20-1; CDR3aa: CSARVGEVREVKHGYTF; CDR3nt: TGCAGTGCTAGGGTGGGGGAAGTTCGGGAGGTAAAGCATGGCTACACCTTC
len: 16; d_gene: -; abundance: -; j_gene: TRBJ2-7; v_gene: TRBV1; CDR3aa: CTSSQRSGGTSYEQYF; CDR3nt: TGCACCAGCAGCCAACGGAGCGGGGGCACCTCCTACGAGCAGTACTTC
len: 16; d_gene: TRBD1; abundance: -; j_gene: TRBJ2-7; v_gene: TRBV6-5; CDR3aa: CASSQRRQGATYEQYF; CDR3nt: TGTGCCAGCAGCCAAAGACGACAGGGGGCCACCTACGAGCAGTACTTC
len: 16; d_gene: -; abundance: few; j_gene: TRBJ2-1; v_gene: TRBV5-1; CDR3aa: CASSLAYGGAYNEQFF; CDR3nt: TGCGCCAGCAGCTTGGCTTATGGCGGAGCTTACAATGAGCAGTTCTTC
len: 18; d_gene: TRBD2; abundance: few; j_gene: TRBJ2-1; v_gene: TRBV6-1; CDR3aa: CASSDRASGASSYNEQFF; CDR3nt: TGTGCCAGCAGTGATCGGGCTAGCGGGGCAAGCTCCTACAATGAGCAGTTCTTC
len: 17; d_gene: -; abundance: -; j_gene: TRBJ2-2; v_gene: TRBV18; CDR3aa: CASSPNSQVPGTGELFF; CDR3nt: TGTGCCAGCTCACCAAATAGCCAGGTCCCGGGGACCGGGGAGCTGTTTTTT
len: 13; d_gene: TRBD2; abundance: -; j_gene: TRBJ2-1; v_gene: TRBV7-3; CDR3aa: CALERAGLYMQFF; CDR3nt: TGTGCCCTAGAACGAGCGGGGTTGTATATGCAGTTCTTC
len: 16; d_gene: -; abundance: -; j_gene: TRBJ1-2; v_gene: TRBV10-3; CDR3aa: CAISASAEMANYGYTF; CDR3nt: TGTGCCATCAGTGCCTCCGCGGAAATGGCTAACTATGGCTACACCTTC
len: 16; d_gene: -; abundance: -; j_gene: TRBJ2-5; v_gene: TRBV21-1; CDR3aa: CASRGVGQGYANEQYF; CDR3nt: TGTGCCAGTAGGGGGGTTGGACAGGGTTATGCGAATGAGCAGTACTTC
len: 15; d_gene: -; abundance: -; j_gene: TRBJ1-2; v_gene: TRBV27; CDR3aa: CASSQSLRGEDGYTF; CDR3nt: TGTGCCAGCAGTCAAAGTCTAAGGGGAGAGGATGGCTACACCTTC
len: 16; d_gene: -; abundance: -; j_gene: TRBJ2-3; v_gene: TRBV10-1; CDR3aa: CASSEGTAGYTDTQYF; CDR3nt: TGCGCCAGCAGTGAAGGGACCGCCGGCTACACAGATACGCAGTATTTT
len: 16; d_gene: -; abundance: -; j_gene: TRBJ2-1; v_gene: TRBV11-1; CDR3aa: CASSLEARVEYNEQFF; CDR3nt: TGTGCCAGCAGCTTAGAGGCCAGGGTCGAGTACAATGAGCAGTTCTTC
len: 15; d_gene: -; abundance: -; j_gene: TRBJ1-4; v_gene: TRBV5-1; CDR3aa: CASSLGPGTNEKLFF; CDR3nt: TGCGCCAGCAGCTTGGGGCCAGGTACTAATGAAAAACTGTTTTTT
len: 13; d_gene: TRBD1; abundance: few; j_gene: TRBJ2-1; v_gene: TRBV29-1; CDR3aa: CSIPGQGKNEQFF; CDR3nt: TGCAGCATACCGGGACAGGGGAAAAATGAGCAGTTCTTC
len: 15; d_gene: -; abundance: -; j_gene: TRBJ1-2; v_gene: TRBV9; CDR3aa: CAGSPSGGSNYGYTF; CDR3nt: TGTGCCGGCAGCCCCAGTGGAGGGAGTAACTATGGCTACACCTTC
len: 15; d_gene: TRBD1; abundance: -; j_gene: TRBJ1-2; v_gene: TRBV6-1; CDR3aa: CASSPGQGWVPGYTF; CDR3nt: TGTGCCAGCAGTCCGGGACAGGGTTGGGTTCCGGGCTACACCTTC
len: 13; d_gene: TRBD1; abundance: few; j_gene: TRBJ2-1; v_gene: TRBV6-1; CDR3aa: CASSGQGHNEQFF; CDR3nt: TGTGCCAGCTCGGGACAGGGGCACAATGAGCAGTTCTTC
len: 13; d_gene: -; abundance: -; j_gene: TRBJ2-5; v_gene: TRBV25-1; CDR3aa: CASRSDRWETQYF; CDR3nt: TGTGCCAGCAGGTCCGACCGATGGGAGACCCAGTACTTC
len: 16; d_gene: TRBD2; abundance: few; j_gene: TRBJ2-7; v_gene: TRBV4-1; CDR3aa: CASSQEGAGATYEQYF; CDR3nt: TGCGCCAGCAGCCAAGAGGGCGCGGGAGCGACGTACGAGCAGTACTTC
len: 14; d_gene: -; abundance: few; j_gene: TRBJ2-1; v_gene: TRBV10-3; CDR3aa: CAISELDSYNEQFF; CDR3nt: TGTGCCATCAGTGAGTTGGACAGCTACAATGAGCAGTTCTTC
len: 10; d_gene: -; abundance: -; j_gene: TRBJ2-7; v_gene: TRBV28; CDR3aa: CATRSYEQYF; CDR3nt: TGTGCCACCCGATCCTACGAGCAGTACTTC
len: 14; d_gene: -; abundance: -; j_gene: TRBJ1-6; v_gene: TRBV7-2; CDR3aa: CASSVTRENSPLLF; CDR3nt: TGTGCCAGCAGCGTTACCAGAGAAAATTCACCCCTCCTCTTT
len: 15; d_gene: -; abundance: -; j_gene: TRBJ2-5; v_gene: TRBV20-1; CDR3aa: CSAGAPRGTTNEQYF; CDR3nt: TGCAGTGCTGGCGCCCCGCGGGGTACTACCAATGAGCAGTACTTC
len: 16; d_gene: -; abundance: -; j_gene: TRBJ2-7; v_gene: TRBV24-1; CDR3aa: CATSDLQDSGALEQYF; CDR3nt: TGTGCCACCAGTGACCTCCAGGACAGCGGGGCCCTCGAGCAGTACTTC
len: 13; d_gene: -; abundance: -; j_gene: TRBJ2-7; v_gene: TRBV3-1; CDR3aa: CASSQVYPPEQYF; CDR3nt: TGTGCCAGCAGCCAAGTCTACCCTCCCGAGCAGTACTTC
len: 12; d_gene: -; abundance: -; j_gene: TRBJ2-7; v_gene: TRBV18; CDR3aa: CASAPGSYEQYF; CDR3nt: TGTGCCAGCGCACCAGGCAGCTACGAGCAGTACTTC
len: 15; d_gene: TRBD2; abundance: -; j_gene: TRBJ2-7; v_gene: TRBV14; CDR3aa: CASSQPSGSSYGQYF; CDR3nt: TGTGCCAGCAGCCAACCTAGCGGGAGCTCCTACGGGCAGTACTTC
len: 16; d_gene: TRBD2; abundance: -; j_gene: TRBJ2-1; v_gene: TRBV5-1; CDR3aa: CASNPEIAGQFNEQFF; CDR3nt: TGCGCCAGCAATCCTGAAATAGCGGGGCAGTTCAATGAGCAGTTCTTC
len: 15; d_gene: -; abundance: -; j_gene: TRBJ1-5; v_gene: TRBV20-1; CDR3aa: CSARPTGRGNQPQHF; CDR3nt: TGCAGTGCTAGACCTACCGGGAGGGGCAATCAGCCCCAGCATTTT
len: 14; d_gene: TRBD1; abundance: many; j_gene: TRBJ2-5; v_gene: TRBV7-9; CDR3aa: CASSSRTGGETQYF; CDR3nt: TGTGCCAGCAGCTCGCGGACAGGTGGGGAGACCCAGTACTTC
len: 15; d_gene: TRBD1; abundance: few; j_gene: TRBJ2-1; v_gene: TRBV29-1; CDR3aa: CSVERRTGKNNEQFF; CDR3nt: TGCAGCGTTGAAAGACGGACAGGGAAAAACAATGAGCAGTTCTTC
len: 14; d_gene: -; abundance: -; j_gene: TRBJ1-1; v_gene: TRBV5-6; CDR3aa: CASTGGPQNTEAFF; CDR3nt: TGTGCCAGCACGGGGGGCCCTCAGAACACTGAAGCTTTCTTT
len: 12; d_gene: -; abundance: -; j_gene: TRBJ2-5; v_gene: TRBV21-1; CDR3aa: CARGTAQETQYF; CDR3nt: TGTGCCAGGGGGACAGCTCAAGAGACCCAGTACTTC
len: 14; d_gene: -; abundance: few; j_gene: TRBJ2-5; v_gene: TRBV25-1; CDR3aa: CASTPFGLQETQYF; CDR3nt: TGTGCCAGCACTCCTTTCGGGCTTCAAGAGACCCAGTACTTC
len: 11; d_gene: -; abundance: -; j_gene: TRBJ2-7; v_gene: TRBV2; CDR3aa: CASGPLYEQYF; CDR3nt: TGTGCCAGCGGCCCTCTCTACGAGCAGTACTTC
len: 15; d_gene: -; abundance: -; j_gene: TRBJ1-2; v_gene: TRBV6-6; CDR3aa: CASRPWAGGRDGYTF; CDR3nt: TGTGCCAGCCGCCCTTGGGCGGGGGGTCGAGATGGCTACACCTTC
len: 12; d_gene: TRBD1; abundance: few; j_gene: TRBJ1-2; v_gene: TRBV29-1; CDR3aa: CSVAGGFYGYTF; CDR3nt: TGCAGCGTGGCAGGGGGTTTCTATGGCTACACCTTC
len: 14; d_gene: -; abundance: -; j_gene: TRBJ2-1; v_gene: TRBV6-1; CDR3aa: CASMLTRGANEQFF; CDR3nt: TGTGCCAGCATGCTTACTAGGGGCGCGAATGAGCAGTTCTTC
len: 16; d_gene: TRBD2; abundance: -; j_gene: TRBJ2-1; v_gene: TRBV7-2; CDR3aa: CASNSPAGGRYNEQFF; CDR3nt: TGTGCCAGCAACTCCCCGGCGGGGGGGCGATACAATGAGCAGTTCTTC
len: 17; d_gene: TRBD2; abundance: -; j_gene: TRBJ2-1; v_gene: TRBV6-2/TRBV6-3; CDR3aa: CASSYSTRPSGGNEQFF; CDR3nt: TGTGCCAGCAGTTACTCCACGCGGCCTAGCGGAGGCAATGAGCAGTTCTTC
len: 19; d_gene: TRBD1; abundance: -; j_gene: TRBJ2-6; v_gene: TRBV30; CDR3aa: CAWTPPRGQGFTGANVLTF; CDR3nt: TGTGCCTGGACCCCCCCCCGAGGACAGGGATTCACTGGGGCCAACGTCCTGACTTTC
len: 14; d_gene: -; abundance: -; j_gene: TRBJ1-2; v_gene: TRBV12-3/TRBV12-4; CDR3aa: CASTRTTSNYGYTF; CDR3nt: TGTGCCAGCACCCGGACTACATCCAACTATGGCTACACCTTC
len: 14; d_gene: -; abundance: few; j_gene: TRBJ1-2; v_gene: TRBV28; CDR3aa: CASRGRTVGYGYTF; CDR3nt: TGTGCCAGCAGAGGCAGGACAGTAGGTTATGGCTACACCTTC
len: 14; d_gene: -; abundance: many; j_gene: TRBJ2-5; v_gene: TRBV6-1; CDR3aa: CASTELQGRETQYF; CDR3nt: TGTGCCAGCACTGAATTACAGGGAAGGGAGACCCAGTACTTC
len: 15; d_gene: -; abundance: -; j_gene: TRBJ2-1; v_gene: TRBV6-5; CDR3aa: CASSSLVGSSYEQFF; CDR3nt: TGTGCCAGCAGTTCCCTCGTAGGGAGCTCCTACGAGCAGTTCTTC